The text below deals with one T cell receptor (beta chain). This specimen belongs to a study of blood T cells in healthy people across ages. Germline CDR1 SGHTA, CDR2 FQGNSA. The V end was cut by 1 base, the J end by 4 bases, with 13 bases between. CDR3 length: 15 amino acids. Combining a sample-barcoded 5' primer with a J-beta primer mix, a second PCR ran for roughly 7 to 12 cycles. Via MiXCR, TCRdb re-called the 5' RACE reads, giving one row per CDR3 protein. This sample has 1.5 million to 2 million distinct CDR3 sequences, with roughly 43% found just once. Each donor was a healthy Caucasian individual from Russia, aged roughly 6 to 90.

The clonotype was recovered from a human donor in good health. The sequenced material came from blood. The rearrangement uses TRBV7-2 and TRBJ2-5; tentative D call: TRBD2 (5 bases). The CDR3 spells CASSLVGFEGETQYF. CDR3 DNA: TGTGCCAGCAGCTTAGTGGGGTTCGAGGGAGAGACCCAGTACTTC.